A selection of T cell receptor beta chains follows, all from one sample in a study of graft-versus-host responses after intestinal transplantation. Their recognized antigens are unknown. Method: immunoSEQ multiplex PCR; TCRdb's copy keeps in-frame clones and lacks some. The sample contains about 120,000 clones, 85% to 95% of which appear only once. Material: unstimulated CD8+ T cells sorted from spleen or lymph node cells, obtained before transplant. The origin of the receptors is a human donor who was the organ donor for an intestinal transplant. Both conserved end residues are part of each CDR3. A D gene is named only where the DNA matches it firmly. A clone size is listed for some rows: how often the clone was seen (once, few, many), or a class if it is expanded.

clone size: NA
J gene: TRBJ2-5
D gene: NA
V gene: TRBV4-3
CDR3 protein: CASSQEGAAPGAQETQYF
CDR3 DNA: TGCGCCAGCAGCCAAGAGGGGGCGGCACCCGGGGCCCAAGAGACCCAGTACTTC

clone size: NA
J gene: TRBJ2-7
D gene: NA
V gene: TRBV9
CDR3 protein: CASSVGGGGQYEQYF
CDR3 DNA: TGTGCCAGCAGCGTAGGGGGTGGAGGGCAATACGAGCAGTACTTC

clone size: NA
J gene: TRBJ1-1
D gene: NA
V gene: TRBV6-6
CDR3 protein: CASRTGLNTEAFF
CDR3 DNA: TGTGCCAGCAGGACAGGCCTGAACACTGAAGCTTTCTTT

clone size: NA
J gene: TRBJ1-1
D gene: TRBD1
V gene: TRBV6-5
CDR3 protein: CASSDRGGNTEAFF
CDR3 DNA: TGTGCCAGCAGTGACAGGGGGGGGAACACTGAAGCTTTCTTT

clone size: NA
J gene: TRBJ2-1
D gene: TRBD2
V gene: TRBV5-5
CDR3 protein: CASSLVSLAGYNEQFF
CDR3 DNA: TGTGCCAGCAGCTTGGTCTCCCTAGCGGGTTACAATGAGCAGTTCTTC

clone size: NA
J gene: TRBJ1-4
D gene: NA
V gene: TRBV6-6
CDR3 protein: CASSYRVTEKLFF
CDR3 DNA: TGTGCCAGCAGTTACAGGGTCACTGAAAAACTGTTTTTT

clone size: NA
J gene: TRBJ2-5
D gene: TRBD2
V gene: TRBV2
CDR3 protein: CASSPERGETQYF
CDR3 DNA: TGTGCCAGCAGTCCAGAGCGGGGAGAGACCCAGTACTTC

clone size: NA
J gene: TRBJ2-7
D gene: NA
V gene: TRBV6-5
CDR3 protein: CASSPGLGEQYF
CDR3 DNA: TGTGCCAGCAGTCCTGGTTTAGGGGAGCAGTACTTC

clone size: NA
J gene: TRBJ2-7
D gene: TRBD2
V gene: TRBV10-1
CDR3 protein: CASSEAGLAGSYEQYF
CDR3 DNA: TGCGCCAGCAGTGAGGCGGGACTAGCGGGATCCTACGAGCAGTACTTC

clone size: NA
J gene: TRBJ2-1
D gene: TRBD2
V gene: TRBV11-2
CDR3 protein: CASSGRDYASNEQFF
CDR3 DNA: TGTGCCAGCAGCGGCAGGGACTACGCCTCCAATGAGCAGTTCTTC

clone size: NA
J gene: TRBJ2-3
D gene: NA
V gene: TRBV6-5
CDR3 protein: CASSYSMYQPRDTQYF
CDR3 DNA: TGTGCCAGCAGTTACTCGATGTACCAGCCCAGGGATACGCAGTATTTT

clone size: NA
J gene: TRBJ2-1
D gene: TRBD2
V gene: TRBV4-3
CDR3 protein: CASSQDRGSSYNEQFF
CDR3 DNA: TGCGCCAGCAGCCAAGATCGCGGGAGCTCCTACAATGAGCAGTTCTTC

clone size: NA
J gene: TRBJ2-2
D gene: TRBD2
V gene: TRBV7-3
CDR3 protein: CASSLGGRETGELFF
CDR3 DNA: TGTGCCAGCAGCTTAGGCGGGAGAGAAACCGGGGAGCTGTTTTTT

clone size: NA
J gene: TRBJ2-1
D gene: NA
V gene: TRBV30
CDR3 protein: CAWGEDNEQFF
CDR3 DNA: TGTGCCTGGGGGGAAGACAATGAGCAGTTCTTC

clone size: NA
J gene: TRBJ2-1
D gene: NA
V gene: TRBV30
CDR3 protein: CAWSVAFNEQFF
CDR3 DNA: TGTGCCTGGAGTGTAGCCTTTAATGAGCAGTTCTTC

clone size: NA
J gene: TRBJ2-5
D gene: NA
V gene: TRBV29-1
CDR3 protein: CSTPLGATQETQYF
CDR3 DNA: TGCAGCACCCCCCTCGGGGCCACGCAAGAGACCCAGTACTTC

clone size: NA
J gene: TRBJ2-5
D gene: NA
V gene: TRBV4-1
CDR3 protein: CASSREGLSETQYF
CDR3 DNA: TGCGCCAGCAGCCGGGAAGGCCTTTCCGAGACCCAGTACTTC

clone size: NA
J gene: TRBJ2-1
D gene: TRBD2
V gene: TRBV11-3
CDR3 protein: CASSFGAGVSYNEQFF
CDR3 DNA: TGTGCCAGCAGCTTCGGGGCGGGAGTATCCTACAATGAGCAGTTCTTC

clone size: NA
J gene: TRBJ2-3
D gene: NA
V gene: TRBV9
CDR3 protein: CASSVVGRPTDTQYF
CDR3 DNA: TGTGCCAGCAGCGTAGTCGGGCGTCCCACAGATACGCAGTATTTT

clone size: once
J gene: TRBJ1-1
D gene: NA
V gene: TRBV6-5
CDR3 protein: CASRDGLNTEAFF
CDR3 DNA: TGTGCCAGCCGGGACGGACTGAACACTGAAGCTTTCTTT

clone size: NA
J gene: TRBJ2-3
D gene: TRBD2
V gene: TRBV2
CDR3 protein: CASEREETDTQYF
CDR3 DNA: TGTGCCAGCGAGCGGGAGGAGACAGATACGCAGTATTTT

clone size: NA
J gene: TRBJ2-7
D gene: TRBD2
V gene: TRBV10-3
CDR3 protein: CAISESTSRSYEQYF
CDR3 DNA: TGTGCCATCAGTGAGTCGACTAGCAGGTCCTACGAGCAGTACTTC

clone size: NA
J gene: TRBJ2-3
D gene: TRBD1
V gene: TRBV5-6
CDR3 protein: CASSPRTGPDTQYF
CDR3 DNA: TGTGCCAGCAGCCCGAGGACAGGGCCAGATACGCAGTATTTT

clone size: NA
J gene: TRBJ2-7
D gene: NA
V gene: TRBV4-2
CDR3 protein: CASSQIRGFSYEQYF
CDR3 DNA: TGTGCCAGCAGCCAGATTAGAGGGTTCTCCTACGAGCAGTACTTC

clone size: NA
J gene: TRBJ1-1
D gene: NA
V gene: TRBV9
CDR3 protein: CASSVGGSTEAFF
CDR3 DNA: TGTGCCAGCAGCGTAGGCGGGAGCACTGAAGCTTTCTTT

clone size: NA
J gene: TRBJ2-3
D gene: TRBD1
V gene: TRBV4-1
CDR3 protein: CASSQERDSGTDTQYF
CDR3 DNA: TGCGCCAGCAGCCAGGAAAGGGACAGTGGGACAGATACGCAGTATTTT

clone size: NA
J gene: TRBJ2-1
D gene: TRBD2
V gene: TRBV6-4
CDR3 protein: CASSDSLAGGPYNEQFF
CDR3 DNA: TGTGCCAGCAGTGACTCTCTAGCGGGAGGGCCCTACAATGAGCAGTTCTTC

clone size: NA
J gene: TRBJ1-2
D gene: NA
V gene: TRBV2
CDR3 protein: CASRPTPPRGGYGYTF
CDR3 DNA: TGTGCCAGCAGACCAACCCCCCCCCGGGGTGGCTATGGCTACACCTTC

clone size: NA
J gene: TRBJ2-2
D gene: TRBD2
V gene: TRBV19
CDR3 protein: CASSIGLAGEGGELFF
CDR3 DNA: TGTGCCAGTAGTATAGGCCTAGCGGGAGAGGGCGGGGAGCTGTTTTTT

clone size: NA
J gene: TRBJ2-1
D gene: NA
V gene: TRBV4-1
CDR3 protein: CASSRQLGDEQFF
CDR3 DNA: TGCGCCAGCAGCCGACAACTGGGCGATGAGCAGTTCTTC

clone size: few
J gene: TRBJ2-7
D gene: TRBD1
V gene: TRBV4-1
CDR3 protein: CASSLGQGPYEQYF
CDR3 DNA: TGCGCCAGCAGCCTGGGACAGGGGCCCTACGAGCAGTACTTC

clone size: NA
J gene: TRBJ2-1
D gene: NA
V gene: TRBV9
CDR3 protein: CASSPAGYEQFF
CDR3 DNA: TGTGCCAGCAGCCCAGCCGGGTATGAGCAGTTCTTC

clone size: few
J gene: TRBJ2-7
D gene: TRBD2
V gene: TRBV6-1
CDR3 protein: CASSETGLAREYEQYF
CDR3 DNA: TGTGCCAGCAGTGAAACCGGACTAGCGAGAGAATACGAGCAGTACTTC

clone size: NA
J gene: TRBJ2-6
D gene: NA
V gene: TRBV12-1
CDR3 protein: CASSIQGVLGQSRANVLTF
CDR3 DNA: TGTGCCAGCAGCATACAAGGTGTATTAGGACAAAGTCGGGCCAACGTCCTGACTTTC

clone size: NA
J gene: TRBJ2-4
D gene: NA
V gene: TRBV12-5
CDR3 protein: CASGLGLGWSIQYF
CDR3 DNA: TGTGCTAGTGGTTTGGGACTAGGATGGAGCATTCAGTACTTC

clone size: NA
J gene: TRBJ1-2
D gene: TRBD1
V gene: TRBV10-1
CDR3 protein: CASSTDQTGEDYGYTF
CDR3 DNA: TGCGCCAGCAGCACCGATCAGACAGGGGAAGACTATGGCTACACCTTC

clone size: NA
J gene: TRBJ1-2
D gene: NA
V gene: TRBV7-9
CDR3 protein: CASRVSTGIYGYTF
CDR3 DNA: TGTGCCAGCAGGGTTTCCACAGGGATCTATGGCTACACCTTC

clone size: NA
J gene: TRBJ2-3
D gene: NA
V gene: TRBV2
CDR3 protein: CASGFGASSTDTQYF
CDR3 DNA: TGTGCCAGCGGCTTCGGGGCTAGCTCCACAGATACGCAGTATTTT

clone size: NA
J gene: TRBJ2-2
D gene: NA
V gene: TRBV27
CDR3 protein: CASTIGRGPANTGELFF
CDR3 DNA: TGTGCCAGCACCATAGGGCGGGGCCCCGCGAACACCGGGGAGCTGTTTTTT

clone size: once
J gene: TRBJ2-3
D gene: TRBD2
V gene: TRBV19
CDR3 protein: CASSIVTSGWSTDTQYF
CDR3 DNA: TGTGCCAGTAGTATAGTCACTAGCGGATGGAGCACAGATACGCAGTATTTT

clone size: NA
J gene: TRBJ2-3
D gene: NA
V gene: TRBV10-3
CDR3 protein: CAISRRGEVTDTQYF
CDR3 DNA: TGTGCCATCAGTCGTCGGGGAGAAGTCACAGATACGCAGTATTTT

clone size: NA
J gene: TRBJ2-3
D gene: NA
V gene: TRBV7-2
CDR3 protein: CASSLALAGLGTDTQYF
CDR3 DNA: TGTGCCAGCAGCTTAGCGCTCGCGGGACTCGGCACAGATACGCAGTATTTT

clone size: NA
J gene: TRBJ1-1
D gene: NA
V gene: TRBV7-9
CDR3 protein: CASSQQTGENTEAFF
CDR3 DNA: TGTGCCAGCAGCCAACAGACAGGTGAGAACACTGAAGCTTTCTTT

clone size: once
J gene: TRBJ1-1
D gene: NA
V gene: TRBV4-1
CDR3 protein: CASSQDGDREAFF
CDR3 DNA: TGCGCCAGCAGCCAAGATGGAGACAGGGAAGCTTTCTTT

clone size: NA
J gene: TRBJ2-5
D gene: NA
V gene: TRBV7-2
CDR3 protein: CASSWGSVETQYF
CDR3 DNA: TGTGCCAGCAGCTGGGGGTCGGTGGAGACCCAGTACTTC

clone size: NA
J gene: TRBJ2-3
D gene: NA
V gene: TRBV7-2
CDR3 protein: CASSLAWQWEPDTQYF
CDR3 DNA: TGTGCCAGCAGCTTAGCGTGGCAATGGGAGCCAGATACGCAGTATTTT

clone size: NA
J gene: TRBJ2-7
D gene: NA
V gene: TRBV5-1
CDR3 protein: CASSVPAYEQYF
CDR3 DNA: TGCGCCAGCAGCGTCCCCGCCTACGAGCAGTACTTC

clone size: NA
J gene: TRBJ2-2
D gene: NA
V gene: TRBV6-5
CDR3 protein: CASTPLGRDTGELFF
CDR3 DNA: TGTGCCAGCACGCCGCTGGGGCGCGACACCGGGGAGCTGTTTTTT

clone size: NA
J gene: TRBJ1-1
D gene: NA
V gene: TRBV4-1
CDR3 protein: CASSLGAFGGGNTEAFF
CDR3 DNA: TGCGCCAGCAGCCTAGGGGCGTTTGGGGGAGGGAACACTGAAGCTTTCTTT

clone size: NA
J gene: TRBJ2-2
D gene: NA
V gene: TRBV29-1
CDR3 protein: CSVLTNTGELFF
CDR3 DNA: TGCAGCGTGTTAACGAACACCGGGGAGCTGTTTTTT